This TCR beta chain was sequenced for a study of blood T cells in healthy people across ages. PBMCs, at least 6 million per sample, were isolated. Combining a sample-barcoded 5' primer with a J-beta primer mix, a second PCR ran for roughly 7 to 12 cycles. Each CDR3 protein is one row after TCRdb ran MiXCR on the 5' RACE reads. The sample gives around 700,000 distinct CDR3 sequences, 20% to 25% of which show up once; more than 8.5% is in the top ten. This clonotype has only a few counts. The data were also submitted as part of a second study, on T cells of mothers and their children. As that study records: Samples were obtained from a few healthy Caucasian mothers and their six children.

Sequenced: blood. This clonotype was obtained from a boy aged 10-17 years in good health.

The CDR3: CSSSGAPLTTQYF. The CDR3 DNA reads TGCAGCTCGTCCGGGGCCCCCCTAACGACCCAGTACTTC. This chain joins TRBV29-1 and TRBJ2-5; D tentatively fits TRBD1 or TRBD2 (5 bases each). CDR1 is SQVTM and CDR2 is ANQGSEA in the germline V gene. The CDR3 extends over 13 amino acids. V was shortened by 8 bases and J by 7 bases, with 20 bases between the two germline ends.